The 6 T cell receptor beta chains below were found in one sample sequenced in a study of technical replicates of blood from several donors. Libraries were prepared by immunoSEQ multiplex PCR; TCRdb keeps only in-frame clonotypes and omits some of them. This sample carries under 70,000 clones, 85% to 95% of them seen once, and the ten largest clones take around 0.38%. The sequenced sample was T cells isolated from PBMCs. These receptors came from a human donor in good health.

This clone was seen once. In DNA form, the CDR3 reads TGTGCCAGCAGAACCCTACAGGGCGCCTCCGCCTACGAGCAGTACTTC. Its protein is CASRTLQGASAYEQYF. The chain is built from TRBV11-2 and TRBJ2-7; possibly TRBD1 for D (6 bases). This CDR3 region has 16 residues. Deletions cut 6 bases from V and 2 bases from J, with 20 bases between. The germline gives CDR1 SGHAT, CDR2 FQNNGV. Based on the CDR3 plus reference TRBV11-2 and TRBJ2-7, the full variable domain is EAGVAQSPRYKIIEKRQSVAFWCNPISGHATLYWYQQILGQGPKLLIQFQNNGVVDDSQLPKDRFSAERLKGVDSTLKIQPAKLEDSAVYLCASRTLQGASAYEQYFGPGTRLTVT.

The J gene is TRBJ2-7, the V gene TRBV7-3; 10 bases line up with TRBD1. The CDR3 covers 15 residues. From germline, CDR1 is SGHTA and CDR2 FQGTGA. V was pared by 4 bases and J by 5 bases, with 8 bases of the junction left unmatched. DNA of the CDR3: TGTGCCAGCAGCTCCTCCCCGGGACAGGGGAACGAGCAGTACTTC. This translates into CASSSSPGQGNEQYF.

For this clone: Relative to the germline gene, one junction end is altered; a read error may explain this. This sequence joins TRBV15 and TRBJ2-1; D ambiguous. The CDR3 has 11 amino acids. The germline V gene encodes CDR1 LNHNV and CDR2 YYDKDF (reference sequence). For the CDR3, the DNA is TGTACCACCAGCAGAGACGTAGAGCAGTTCTTC. Translating it yields CTTSRDVEQFF.

The chain joins TRBV10-1 to TRBJ2-3; 13 nucleotides match TRBD2. The length of the CDR3 is 17 residues. The germline V gene encodes CDR1 WNHNN and CDR2 SYGVQD (reference sequence). The V gene end was trimmed by 3 bases and the J gene end by 3 bases; junction bases not matched to a gene: 6. The CDR3 DNA reads TGCGCCAGCAGTGACCCCGGGACTAGCGGGAATACAGATACGCAGTATTTT. Protein sequence: CASSDPGTSGNTDTQYF.

V and J are TRBV30 and TRBJ1-1; 7 nucleotides match TRBD1. The germline V gene encodes CDR1 GTSNPN and CDR2 SVGIG (reference sequence). With V trimmed by 4 bases and J by 2 bases, 4 bases remained unmatched. The CDR3 contains 13 residues. The CDR3 coding sequence is TGTGCCTGGAACAGGGGCGAAAACACTGAAGCTTTCTTT. This translates into CAWNRGENTEAFF.

The CDR3 region is CASSGERELDEQFF. The CDR3 DNA reads TGTGCCAGCAGCGGCGAGCGGGAGCTGGATGAGCAGTTCTTC. The chain couples TRBV11-2 to TRBJ2-1; 8 bases agree with TRBD2. CDR3 length equals 14 residues. CDR1 and CDR2 (germline): SGHAT, FQNNGV. The V and J ends lost 5 bases and 8 bases, in that order; junction bases with no gene match: 8.